One and the same sample provided the 19 T cell receptor beta chains below, sequenced in a study of cytomegalovirus exposure and HLA in healthy donors (TCRdb year 2017). Library creation used the immunoSEQ multiplex PCR assay. The table was pulled from immuneACCESS by TCRdb, which kept in-frame rearrangements only. Such tables lose some clones; where checked, under half of the loss comes from unresolved V genes, and the rest has no known cause. This sample holds roughly 150,000 clones; around 90% were observed only once. The ten top clones hold 3.3% of the sample. Material for sequencing was PBMCs. The source of these receptors is a young woman in good health and CMV-seropositive.

The chain couples TRBV30 to TRBJ1-2, with 8 bases matching TRBD1. Germline CDR1 and CDR2: GTSNPN and SVGIG (reference sequence). This CDR3 spans 15 amino acids. The J segment lost 7 bases and the V segment lost 0 bases, leaving 10 bases of the junction unmatched. The CDR3 loop reads CAWSVLSRGQGGYTF. For the CDR3, the DNA is TGTGCCTGGAGTGTACTTTCCAGGGGGCAGGGTGGCTACACCTTC.

The chain is built from TRBV5-1 and TRBJ2-3, with 7 bases fitting TRBD2. The CDR3 spans 14 residues. Germline CDR1 SGHRS, CDR2 YFSETQ. Trimming cost V 10 bases and J 2 bases; bases outside gene matches: 10. The CDR3 region has the DNA TGCGCCGGCTCGACGGGAGGACTCACAGATACGCAGTATTTT. It yields the protein CAGSTGGLTDTQYF. The full variable domain, its missing parts supplied by reference TRBV5-1 and TRBJ2-3, is KAGVTQTPRYLIKTRGQQVTLSCSPISGHRSVSWYQQTPGQGLQFLFEYFSETQRNKGNFPGRFSGRQFSNSRSEMNVSTLELGDSALYLCAGSTGGLTDTQYFGPGTRLTVL.

This rearrangement joins TRBV28 to TRBJ2-3; possible D gene TRBD2, 6 bases. Germline V gives CDR1 MDHEN, CDR2 SYDVKM. V was pared by 0 bases and J by 9 bases, with 16 bases between. The CDR3 covers 15 residues. This chain's CDR3 is CASSLWRGGGGTQYF. The DNA for the CDR3 is TGTGCCAGCAGTTTATGGCGTGGTGGAGGAGGGACGCAGTATTTT.

The chain combines TRBV27 with TRBJ2-1, with D maybe TRBD2 (6 bases). CDR1 and CDR2 (germline): MNHEY, SMNVEV (reference sequence). Trimming took off 6 bases at V and 6 bases at J, with 21 bases between the two ends. The CDR3 runs 16 residues. CDR3 residues: CASSQYRAGKFNEQFF. For the CDR3, the DNA is TGTGCCAGCAGCCAATATCGGGCGGGGAAGTTCAATGAGCAGTTCTTC.

The V gene is TRBV5-4, the J gene TRBJ2-2; 7 bases are a match to TRBD2. From germline, CDR1 is SGHNT and CDR2 YYREEE (reference sequence). Trimming removed 3 bases from V and 1 base from J; junction bases left unmatched: 9. The CDR3 sequence is 17 residues long. The CDR3 spells CASSSGLVVGNTGELFF. For the CDR3, the DNA is TGTGCCAGCAGCTCAGGACTAGTTGTCGGGAACACCGGGGAGCTGTTTTTT.

The V and J genes are TRBV6-5 and TRBJ1-5; 8 bases line up with TRBD1. CDR1 MNHEY and CDR2 SVGAGI come from the germline V gene. The junction had 6 bases not matched to a gene; V was cut back by 4 bases and J by 4 bases. This CDR3 is built from 15 residues. This chain's CDR3 is CASSSPGQGNQPQHF. The CDR3 nucleotides read TGTGCCAGCAGTTCACCCGGACAGGGAAATCAGCCCCAGCATTTT.

The table lists this clone with many counts. In the same sample, other DNA sequences code for this CDR3. V and J are TRBV6-1 and TRBJ2-7, with TRBD2 matching 11 bases. Germline assignment: CDR1 MNHNS and CDR2 SASEGT. The length of the CDR3 is 15 residues. The V and J ends lost 2 bases and 0 bases, in that order; junction bases with no gene match: 0. The CDR3 loop is CASSETSGSSYEQYF. The CDR3 DNA reads as TGTGCCAGCAGTGAAACTAGCGGGAGCTCCTACGAGCAGTACTTC.

This chain joins TRBV27 and TRBJ2-3; D might be TRBD2 (5 bases). Germline assignment: CDR1 MNHEY and CDR2 SMNVEV (reference sequence). V lost 4 bases and J 3 bases, leaving 14 bases between the germline ends. The CDR3 loop spans 15 amino acids. The CDR3 loop reads CASSYGVRGTDTQYF. CDR3 sequence (DNA): TGTGCCAGCAGTTATGGGGTACGAGGGACAGATACGCAGTATTTT.

This sequence joins TRBV29-1 and TRBJ2-1; 8 bases align to TRBD2. This CDR3 comprises 13 residues. With V trimmed by 7 bases and J by 9 bases, 11 bases remained unmatched. Germline CDR1 is SQVTM and CDR2 is ANQGSEA. In DNA form, the CDR3 reads TGCAGCGGCGGGGGGAGGGCCGAAGGTGAGCAGTTCTTC. Amino acids: CSGGGRAEGEQFF.

This clone was recorded only once. The V and J genes are TRBV4-2 and TRBJ2-7; 7 bases line up with TRBD2. The V gene's germline CDR1 is LGHNA and CDR2 YNFKEQ. The junction had 15 bases not matched to a gene; V was cut back by 1 base and J by 3 bases. The CDR3 is made up of 18 amino acids. In DNA, the CDR3 is TGTGCCAGCAGCCAAGCCGCGGGAGCCCGAAATTGGGACTACGAGCAGTACTTC. Translation gives CASSQAAGARNWDYEQYF.

The J gene is TRBJ2-1, the V gene TRBV7-2; a weak D match, TRBD2 (6 bases). CDR3 length equals 14 residues. Per the germline V gene, CDR1 is SGHTA and CDR2 is FQGNSA. V lost 3 bases and J lost 3, with 9 bases in between. In DNA form, the CDR3 reads TGTGCCAGCAGCTTGGCGGGGAGCTACAATGAGCAGTTCTTC. Amino acid sequence: CASSLAGSYNEQFF.

This sequence joins TRBV7-2 and TRBJ2-7; 9 nucleotides match TRBD1. The CDR3 is made up of 17 amino acids. V trimming: 5 bases; J trimming: 4 bases; junction bases outside the gene matches: 15. Germline V lookup: CDR1 SGHTA, CDR2 FQGNSA. CDR3 protein: CASSRDPPGQGPYEQYF. The CDR3 DNA reads as TGTGCCAGCAGCCGCGACCCCCCGGGACAGGGACCGTACGAGCAGTACTTC.

As concerns this clone: The same CDR3 arises from other DNA sequences in this sample as well. The CDR3 protein is CAWSVGGADTQYF. As DNA, the CDR3 is TGTGCCTGGAGTGTAGGGGGGGCAGATACGCAGTATTTT. The chain couples TRBV30 to TRBJ2-3; a weak D match, TRBD2 (7 bases). The CDR3 loop spans 13 amino acids. The V and J ends lost 0 bases and 4 bases respectively, with 8 bases between them. Germline V CDR1 and CDR2: GTSNPN, SVGIG (reference sequence).

CDR3 residues: CASSVGPGGGEAFF. In nucleotides, the CDR3 is TGTGCCAGCAGCGTAGGCCCCGGGGGGGGTGAAGCTTTCTTT. The chain links TRBV9 to TRBJ1-1, with D perhaps matching TRBD1 (5 bases). Germline assignment: CDR1 SGDLS and CDR2 YYNGEE. V shed 0 bases and J shed 7 bases, with 13 bases lying between them. The CDR3 extends over 14 amino acids.

The chain carries TRBV11-2 and TRBJ2-1; a possible D gene is TRBD2 (6 bases). CDR1 is SGHAT, CDR2 FQNNGV, per germline. V was shortened by 0 bases and J by 9 bases, with 12 bases between the two germline ends. The CDR3 runs 14 residues. CDR3 region: CASSLEPGVGEQFF. As DNA, the CDR3 is TGTGCCAGCAGCTTAGAACCGGGAGTGGGTGAGCAGTTCTTC.

This clone was seen a single time. V is TRBV6-1 and J is TRBJ2-1; 10 bases align to TRBD2. The germline V gene has CDR1 MNHNS and CDR2 SASEGT. J lost 7 bases, V lost 3 bases, and 12 bases had no gene match. This CDR3 has 17 residues. CDR3 protein: CASSDSSPSGSLNEQFF. The CDR3 nucleotides are TGTGCCAGCAGTGATTCTTCCCCTAGCGGGAGTTTGAATGAGCAGTTCTTC.

This rearrangement joins TRBV5-4 to TRBJ1-2; TRBD1 might be the D (6 bases). The V and J ends lost 3 bases and 6 bases respectively, with 12 bases between them. Germline V lookup: CDR1 SGHNT, CDR2 YYREEE (reference sequence). The CDR3 has 13 amino acids. This chain's CDR3 is CASSSQGVDGYTF. Written as DNA, the CDR3 is TGTGCCAGCAGCTCACAGGGAGTAGATGGCTACACCTTC.

This chain uses TRBV5-1 with TRBJ2-2, with 7 bases aligning to TRBD2. The CDR3 is 15 amino acids. After removal of 4 bases from V and 1 base from J, the junction contained 4 bases not matched to a gene. Germline CDR1 and CDR2: SGHRS and YFSETQ. The CDR3 nucleotides are TGCGCCAGCAGCCCGCTAGCGGTGAACACCGGGGAGCTGTTTTTT. Translating gives CASSPLAVNTGELFF. Combining the CDR3 with reference TRBV5-1 and TRBJ2-2 gives the whole variable domain KAGVTQTPRYLIKTRGQQVTLSCSPISGHRSVSWYQQTPGQGLQFLFEYFSETQRNKGNFPGRFSGRQFSNSRSEMNVSTLELGDSALYLCASSPLAVNTGELFFGEGSRLTVL.

This chain uses TRBV5-1 with TRBJ2-2; 9 bases are a match to TRBD1. Germline V gene sequence: CDR1 SGHRS, CDR2 YFSETQ. The CDR3 is 15 amino acids. V gave up 0 bases and J gave up 5 bases; unmatched junction bases: 2. The CDR3 region has the DNA TGCGCCAGCAGCTTGGTACAGGGGGCTACCGGGGAGCTGTTTTTT. Its protein is CASSLVQGATGELFF.